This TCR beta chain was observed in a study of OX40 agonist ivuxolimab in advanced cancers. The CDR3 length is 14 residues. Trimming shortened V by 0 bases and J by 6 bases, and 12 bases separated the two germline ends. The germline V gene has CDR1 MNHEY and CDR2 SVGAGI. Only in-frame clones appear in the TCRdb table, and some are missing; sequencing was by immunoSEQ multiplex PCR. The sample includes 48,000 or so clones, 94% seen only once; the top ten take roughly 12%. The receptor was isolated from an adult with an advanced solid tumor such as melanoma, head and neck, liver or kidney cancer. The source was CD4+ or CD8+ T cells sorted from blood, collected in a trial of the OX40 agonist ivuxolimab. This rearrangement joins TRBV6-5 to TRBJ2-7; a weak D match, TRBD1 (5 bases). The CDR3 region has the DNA TGTGCCAGCAGTTACTCGGGCAGGGCCGGCGAGCAGTACTTC. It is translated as CASSYSGRAGEQYF.